This T cell receptor (beta chain) was profiled in a study of T cell repertoires in cytomegalovirus infection. The wider study: From public TCR beta signatures came an indication of both CMV infection and matching HLA type.

TCRdb recomputed calls from the reads with MiXCR, one row per CDR3 protein. The data contain 680,000 or so distinct CDR3 sequences, less than 40% of them singletons. The CDR3 length is 15 residues. The germline V gene encodes CDR1 SGHTA and CDR2 FQGNSA. V dropped 1 base and J dropped 3 bases, with 11 bases sitting between them. General observations from the study: HLA-C-restricted CMV-specific TCR beta clonotypes were dominant in the ex vivo response.

On this clonotype itself: The antigen remains undetermined.

The V gene is TRBV7-2, the J gene TRBJ2-3; D is tentatively TRBD1 or TRBD2 (6 bases each). The TCR comes from a human donor in good health (CMV status not recorded). Some clones in this sample may be carry-over from other donors' samples. Material: PBMCs. Here the CDR3 DNA reads TGTGCCAGCAGCTTAGTGGGGGGCTGGACAGATACGCAGTATTTT. Translating gives CASSLVGGWTDTQYF.